The next 29 T cell receptor beta chains were all read from a single sample in a study of blood T cell repertoires in COVID-19. Method: immunoSEQ multiplex PCR; TCRdb's copy keeps in-frame clones and lacks some. The sample contains about 98,000 clones, 70% to 90% of which appear only once. Sequenced input: peripheral blood. The source is a man aged 50-60 years with active COVID-19.

This clone has a single count. The V gene is TRBV6-2 or TRBV6-3, the J gene TRBJ1-5; D is ambiguous. From germline, CDR1 is MNHEY and CDR2 SVGEGT. Trimming pared 0 bases from V and 4 bases from J, leaving 22 bases between. The CDR3 totals 19 residues. As DNA, the CDR3 is TGTGCCAGCAGTTACTCGTTAAGAGGTTTCGGAGAGGGAAATCAGCCCCAGCATTTT. Translated, it gives CASSYSLRGFGEGNQPQHF.

The chain combines TRBV7-9 with TRBJ2-1; 9 bases are a match to TRBD2. CDR1 and CDR2 (germline): SEHNR, FQNEAQ (reference sequence). The CDR3 is 17 residues long. J was trimmed by 3 bases and V by 5 bases; bases with no gene match: 11. The CDR3 nucleotides read TGTGCCAGCAGCCCAGGGGGAAGCGGGGGGTACTACAATGAGCAGTTCTTC. Its protein product is CASSPGGSGGYYNEQFF.

V gene TRBV11-2 combines with J gene TRBJ1-5, with TRBD1 as a possible D gene (6 bases). V was cut by 0 bases and J by 7 bases, with 10 bases left in between. Germline assignment: CDR1 SGHAT and CDR2 FQNNGV. The CDR3 is made up of 14 amino acids. The CDR3 loop reads CASSLDPGGQPQHF. As DNA, the CDR3 is TGTGCCAGCAGCTTAGACCCTGGGGGCCAGCCCCAGCATTTT.

The chain carries TRBV4-3 and TRBJ1-5; D remains unclear. In germline, CDR1 is LGHNA, CDR2 YSLEER. V was trimmed by 3 bases and J by 1 base, leaving 10 bases between them. CDR3 length: 15 residues. For the CDR3, the DNA is TGCGCCAGCAGCCAGGAGTCGTGGAGCAATCAGCCCCAGCATTTT. Translation: CASSQESWSNQPQHF.

V and J are TRBV21-1 and TRBJ2-5; the table's D call of TRBD2 was not tested on the DNA. TRBV21-1 has pseudogene status. The CDR3 runs to 15 residues. CDR3 loop: CASSKDNGAQETQYF. The CDR3 DNA is TGTGCCAGCAGCAAAGACAATGGAGCCCAAGAGACCCAGTACTTC.

The chain is built from TRBV19 and TRBJ2-1; TRBD2 matches at 13 bases. This CDR3 comprises 17 residues. Germline assignment: CDR1 LNHDA and CDR2 SQIVND (reference sequence). The V gene end was trimmed by 6 bases and the J gene end by 5 bases; junction bases not matched to a gene: 10. The DNA for the CDR3 is TGTGCCAGTAGCCCTCGGAAACTAGCGGGGGGGAACAATGAGCAGTTCTTC. Translation: CASSPRKLAGGNNEQFF. The full variable domain, its missing parts supplied by reference TRBV19 and TRBJ2-1, is DGGITQSPKYLFRKEGQNVTLSCEQNLNHDAMYWYRQDPGQGLRLIYYSQIVNDFQKGDIAEGYSVSREKKESFPLTVTSAQKNPTAFYLCASSPRKLAGGNNEQFFGPGTRLTVL.

The rearrangement links TRBV19 to TRBJ1-2; D is possibly TRBD1 (6 bases). Germline CDR1 LNHDA, CDR2 SQIVND (reference sequence). V lost 3 bases and J 2 bases, leaving 7 bases between the germline ends. The CDR3 runs to 13 residues. For the CDR3, the DNA is TGTGCCAGTAGTATCCAGGGGAACTATGGCTACACCTTC. As protein: CASSIQGNYGYTF.

The chain couples TRBV27 to TRBJ1-6, with TRBD1 matching 10 bases. The germline V gene has CDR1 MNHEY and CDR2 SMNVEV (reference sequence). CDR3 length: 15 amino acids. J gave up 6 bases and V 5 bases, and 4 bases lay outside the gene matches. The CDR3 DNA reads TGTGCCAGCAGTCCGGGACAGGGGTCTAATTCACCCCTCCACTTT. The encoded protein is CASSPGQGSNSPLHF.

The CDR3 spells CASSRDRAFGDTQYF. The CDR3 nucleotides read TGTGCCAGCAGTCGGGACAGGGCCTTCGGAGATACGCAGTATTTT. The chain uses TRBV7-2 and TRBJ2-3; 9 positions agree with TRBD1. The CDR3 covers 15 residues. In germline, CDR1 is SGHTA, CDR2 FQGNSA. Trimming at V came to 6 bases and at J to 5 bases, leaving 9 bases not matched to a gene.

The chain carries TRBV5-1 and TRBJ2-2; D gene ambiguous. The germline V gene has CDR1 SGHRS and CDR2 YFSETQ. V gave up 4 bases and J gave up 2 bases, with 9 bases separating them. The CDR3 consists of 14 residues. The DNA for the CDR3 is TGCGCCAGCAGCACAACAGTCAACACCGGGGAGCTGTTTTTT. This gives the protein CASSTTVNTGELFF.

J is TRBJ1-4 and V is TRBV2; 7 nucleotides align to TRBD1. The V segment lost 9 bases and the J segment 0 bases; nucleotides outside the gene matches: 4. There are 14 residues in the CDR3. Germline assignment: CDR1 SNHLY and CDR2 FYNNEI. The CDR3: CASRQGSTNEKLFF. In nucleotides, the CDR3 is TGTGCCAGTCGACAGGGTTCAACTAATGAAAAACTGTTTTTT.

The genes are TRBV5-1 and TRBJ2-7; 9 positions agree with TRBD1. The germline V gene has CDR1 SGHRS and CDR2 YFSETQ. With 4 bases clipped from V and 5 bases from J, the junction kept 7 bases outside the gene matches. CDR3 length: 14 amino acids. CDR3 sequence reads: CASSVGTGLDEQYF. CDR3 bases: TGCGCCAGCAGCGTGGGGACAGGGCTCGACGAGCAGTACTTC. Supplemented by reference TRBV5-1 and TRBJ2-7, the full variable domain reads KAGVTQTPRYLIKTRGQQVTLSCSPISGHRSVSWYQQTPGQGLQFLFEYFSETQRNKGNFPGRFSGRQFSNSRSEMNVSTLELGDSALYLCASSVGTGLDEQYFGPGTRLTVT.

The gene calls are TRBV11-1 and TRBJ2-1; TRBD1 aligns across 7 bases. The junction had 7 bases not matched to a gene; V was cut back by 3 bases and J by 2 bases. There are 16 residues in the CDR3. Germline V lookup: CDR1 SGHAT, CDR2 FQDESV (reference sequence). The CDR3 nucleotides read TGTGCCAGCAGCTTTGTGCGACAGGGCCCCTACAATGAGCAGTTCTTC. Amino acids: CASSFVRQGPYNEQFF. The full variable domain, its missing parts supplied by reference TRBV11-1 and TRBJ2-1, is EAEVAQSPRYKITEKSQAVAFWCDPISGHATLYWYRQILGQGPELLVQFQDESVVDDSQLPKDRFSAERLKGVDSTLKIQPAELGDSAMYLCASSFVRQGPYNEQFFGPGTRLTVL.

In nucleotides, the CDR3 is TGTGCCAGCAGCCGCGGACAAGGAAACACCATATATTTT. It yields the protein CASSRGQGNTIYF. The gene calls are TRBV12-3 or TRBV12-4 and TRBJ1-3, with D possibly matching TRBD1 (5 bases). This CDR3 has 13 residues. Trimming took 6 bases from V and 4 from J, leaving 10 bases between them.

The rearrangement uses TRBV2 and TRBJ2-6, with 7 bases matching TRBD1. Germline values: CDR1 SNHLY, CDR2 FYNNEI. Unmatched junction bases numbered 3, after V lost 7 bases and J lost 3 bases. This CDR3 spans 14 amino acids. Here the CDR3 DNA reads TGTGCCAGCAAGGGGGCGGGTGGGGCCAACGTCCTGACTTTC. This codes for CASKGAGGANVLTF.

The gene calls are TRBV15 and TRBJ1-6; tentatively, D is TRBD1 (5 bases). With 0 bases removed from V and 10 bases from J, the gap between germline ends came to 13 bases. This CDR3 contains 15 residues. Per the germline V gene, CDR1 is LNHNV and CDR2 is YYDKDF (reference sequence). The DNA of the CDR3 is TGTGCCACCAGCAGAGACATAGGGGTTTACTCACCCCTCCACTTT. It specifies CATSRDIGVYSPLHF.

The CDR3 nucleotides read TGTGCCAGCAAAGACAGAGCGAACACCGGGGAGCTGTTTTTT. Translating it yields CASKDRANTGELFF. V usage is TRBV6-4 and J usage is TRBJ2-2, with D perhaps TRBD1 (5 bases). Trimming pared 7 bases from V and 0 bases from J, leaving 9 bases between. The CDR3 is made up of 14 amino acids. Germline values: CDR1 MRHNA, CDR2 SNTAGT.

The chain uses TRBV19 and TRBJ1-2; D is uncertain. The CDR3 sequence is 13 residues long. Germline CDR1 is LNHDA and CDR2 is SQIVND (reference sequence). V was cut by 5 bases and J by 7 bases, with 14 bases left in between. CDR3 residues: CASSGRRGPGYTF. Here the CDR3 DNA reads TGTGCCAGTAGTGGGCGGCGAGGGCCTGGCTACACCTTC.

Only one count was recorded for this clone. The chain recombines TRBV29-1 with TRBJ2-3, with 10 bases that match TRBD1. Per germline, CDR1 SQVTM and CDR2 ANQGSEA. Germline trimming cut 4 bases from V and 4 bases from J; bases unmatched to any gene: 14. The CDR3 is made up of 17 amino acids. CDR3: CSVAETGGAWSSDTQYF. The CDR3 nucleotides are TGCAGCGTTGCGGAGACAGGGGGCGCTTGGAGTTCAGATACGCAGTATTTT.

This clone was seen only a few times. The gene calls are TRBV14 and TRBJ2-7, with 8 bases matching TRBD1. V lost 1 base to trimming and J lost 6 bases; unmatched junction nucleotides: 8. The length of the CDR3 is 15 residues. In germline, CDR1 is SGHDN, CDR2 FVKESK. CDR3 protein: CASSQGRQGALEQYF. The DNA for the CDR3 is TGTGCCAGCAGCCAAGGACGGCAGGGGGCCCTCGAGCAGTACTTC.

The rearrangement links TRBV5-1 to TRBJ1-1, with TRBD1 matching over 9 bases. With V trimmed by 4 bases and J by 1 base, 5 bases remained unmatched. There are 15 residues in the CDR3. CDR1 SGHRS and CDR2 YFSETQ come from the germline V gene. The CDR3 nucleotides read TGCGCCAGCAGCCCCTTACAGGGGGCGAACACTGAAGCTTTCTTT. Translated, it gives CASSPLQGANTEAFF.

The genes are TRBV4-1 and TRBJ2-5; D may be TRBD2 (6 bases). V gave up 4 bases and J gave up 3 bases, with 15 bases separating them. The CDR3 totals 15 residues. Germline CDR1 is MGHRA and CDR2 is YSYEKL. The CDR3 region has the DNA TGCGCCAGCAGCCGAGAACCGGGAGTTAAAGAGACCCAGTACTTC. Amino acids: CASSREPGVKETQYF.

On this clone: At the DNA level, this CDR3 is encoded by other sequences in the same sample as well. The genes are TRBV6-6 and TRBJ2-7, with 10 bases fitting TRBD1. CDR3 length: 15 amino acids. Germline CDR1 reads MNHNY; CDR2 reads SVGAGI (reference sequence). V trimming: 6 bases; J trimming: 2 bases; junction bases outside the gene matches: 7. The CDR3 sequence: CASSPRQGAAYEQYF. DNA of the CDR3: TGTGCCAGCAGCCCCCGACAGGGGGCCGCCTACGAGCAGTACTTC.

The chain has TRBV5-1 and TRBJ2-3; TRBD2 matches 13 bases. J lost 2 bases, V lost 4 bases, and 4 bases had no gene match. The V gene's germline CDR1 is SGHRS and CDR2 YFSETQ. CDR3 length: 16 amino acids. The CDR3: CASSPTSGGFTDTQYF. In nucleotides, the CDR3 is TGCGCCAGCAGCCCGACTAGCGGGGGGTTCACAGATACGCAGTATTTT.

The V and J genes are TRBV27 and TRBJ1-1; D perhaps matches TRBD1 (5 bases). The CDR3 totals 14 residues. Trimming took 7 bases from V and 1 from J, leaving 13 bases between them. The germline CDR1 and CDR2 sequences are MNHEY and SMNVEV (reference sequence). CDR3 sequence (DNA): TGTGCCAGCATCATGGGGCCCAAGAACACTGAAGCTTTCTTT. Protein sequence: CASIMGPKNTEAFF.

The chain combines TRBV3-1 (or the pseudogene TRBV3-2) with TRBJ2-1; perhaps TRBD1 as D (5 bases). The CDR3 consists of 16 residues. V shed 1 base and J shed 6 bases, with 16 bases lying between them. Germline values: CDR1 LGHDT, CDR2 YNNKEL (reference sequence). The CDR3 here is CASSQVFVSQGNEQFF. The CDR3 DNA follows: TGTGCCAGCAGCCAAGTCTTCGTCTCCCAGGGCAATGAGCAGTTCTTC.

V and J are TRBV5-1 and TRBJ2-1; no clear D. Trimming stripped 0 bases from V and 9 bases from J, with 19 bases between. This CDR3 comprises 16 residues. Germline V gene sequence: CDR1 SGHRS, CDR2 YFSETQ. CDR3 nucleotide sequence: TGCGCCAGCAGCTTGGCCGTAGAAGTTACAGTCGGTGAGCAGTTCTTC. This sequence encodes CASSLAVEVTVGEQFF.

This clone has just a few counts. The rearrangement uses TRBV14 and TRBJ2-1; 9 bases line up with TRBD1. The length of the CDR3 is 18 residues. Trimming cost V 0 bases and J 4 bases; bases outside gene matches: 10. CDR1 is SGHDN, CDR2 FVKESK, per germline. The CDR3: CASSQERPRDRVYNEQFF. The DNA of the CDR3 is TGTGCCAGCAGCCAAGAAAGGCCTCGGGACAGGGTTTACAATGAGCAGTTCTTC. Based on the CDR3 plus reference TRBV14 and TRBJ2-1, the full variable domain is EAGVTQFPSHSVIEKGQTVTLRCDPISGHDNLYWYRRVMGKEIKFLLHFVKESKQDESGMPNNRFLAERTGGTYSTLKVQPAELEDSGVYFCASSQERPRDRVYNEQFFGPGTRLTVL.

This clone was picked up a small number of times. The V gene is TRBV5-1, the J gene TRBJ2-7, with D possibly being TRBD1 (5 bases). Trimming shortened V by 2 bases and J by 9 bases, and 9 bases separated the two germline ends. CDR1 is SGHRS, CDR2 YFSETQ, per germline. The CDR3 has 11 residues. The CDR3 here is CASSFDSRQYF. The CDR3 nucleotides are TGCGCCAGCAGCTTCGACAGCAGGCAGTACTTC.